These 30 T cell receptor beta chains came from one sample sequenced in a study of blood T cell repertoires in COVID-19 (dated by TCRdb to the early 2020s). Library generation was performed with the immunoSEQ multiplex PCR assay. Drawn from immuneACCESS, this table holds only the in-frame rearrangements with V and J called that TCRdb kept. Clones are partly lost; checked studies trace under half to an unresolved V gene and leave the rest unexplained. The sample profile shows some 220,000 clones; 84% of them were found once. The biggest ten clones account for around 4% of the sample. Input material: peripheral blood. The receptors derive from a man aged 45-65 years with acute or convalescent COVID-19.

The rearrangement links TRBV23-1 to TRBJ2-3; D is unresolved. TRBV23-1 carries the ORF label, with uncertain function. V lost 1 base and J 9 bases, leaving 17 bases between the germline ends. The CDR3 length is 15 residues. CDR3 protein: CASSQFLCRERTQYF. The DNA of the CDR3 is TGCGCCAGCAGTCAATTTTTGTGCCGCGAGCGCACGCAGTATTTT.

This chain uses TRBV15 with TRBJ1-1; no clear D gene. The CDR3 has 13 amino acids. V dropped 6 bases and J dropped 0 bases, with 8 bases sitting between them. Germline V gene data show CDR1 as LNHNV and CDR2 as YYDKDF (reference sequence). CDR3 coding DNA: TGTGCCACCAGTTTGCGCGTGAACACTGAAGCTTTCTTT. Translated: CATSLRVNTEAFF.

The V and J genes are TRBV7-2 and TRBJ2-2; D might be TRBD1 (6 bases). Germline V gives CDR1 SGHTA, CDR2 FQGNSA. This CDR3 region has 17 residues. The V gene lost 3 bases and the J gene lost 7 bases, with 21 bases spanning the gap. The CDR3 sequence is CASSFPLWQGWDGELFF. The DNA for the CDR3 is TGTGCCAGCAGCTTTCCGCTTTGGCAGGGGTGGGACGGGGAGCTGTTTTTT.

The chain is built from TRBV3-1 (or the pseudogene TRBV3-2) and TRBJ2-7; the D gene is possibly TRBD1 (5 bases). Trimming stripped 3 bases from V and 1 base from J, with 10 bases between. CDR1 is LGHDT, CDR2 YNNKEL, per germline (reference sequence). The CDR3 runs 14 residues. The CDR3 sequence is CASSHATVSYEQYF. The CDR3 region has the DNA TGTGCCAGCAGCCACGCGACAGTATCCTACGAGCAGTACTTC.

The chain has TRBV9 and TRBJ1-1, with D possibly matching TRBD1 (5 bases). CDR3 length equals 16 residues. Germline CDR1 is SGDLS and CDR2 is YYNGEE. Between the trimmed V and J ends, which lost 2 bases and 1 base, there was a span of 15 bases. CDR3 sequence (DNA): TGTGCCAGCAGCGTGGGTGGTCTGGGGGGGAACACTGAAGCTTTCTTT. Translation: CASSVGGLGGNTEAFF.

This clone came up a few times. The rearrangement joins TRBV19 to TRBJ1-5; 7 nucleotides match TRBD1. The CDR3 contains 14 residues. CDR1 is LNHDA, CDR2 SQIVND, per germline (reference sequence). Unmatched junction bases numbered 4, after V lost 5 bases and J lost 3 bases. CDR3 protein: CASSHTGDNQPQHF. The CDR3 DNA sequence: TGTGCCAGTAGTCATACAGGGGACAATCAGCCCCAGCATTTT.

There are a few counts of this clone. The rearrangement links TRBV28 to TRBJ1-4; TRBD1 might be the D (5 bases). V shed 6 bases and J shed 8 bases, with 16 bases lying between them. CDR3 length: 14 amino acids. In germline, CDR1 is MDHEN, CDR2 SYDVKM. CDR3 sequence reads: CASSAGGAREKLFF. The CDR3 nucleotides read TGTGCCAGCAGCGCCGGCGGGGCGCGGGAAAAACTGTTTTTT.

The CDR3 sequence: CASSPSGGYTF. Here the CDR3 DNA reads TGTGCCAGCAGTCCCAGCGGAGGCTACACCTTC. The chain joins TRBV28 to TRBJ1-2; D gene unclear. V was clipped by 5 bases and J by 8 bases, with 9 bases between them. Germline CDR1 and CDR2: MDHEN and SYDVKM. This CDR3 has 11 amino acids.

The gene calls are TRBV27 and TRBJ1-6; no reliable D call. The germline CDR1 and CDR2 sequences are MNHEY and SMNVEV (reference sequence). V was cut by 6 bases and J by 0 bases, with 9 bases left in between. CDR3 length: 15 residues. The CDR3, as DNA: TGTGCCAGCAGCCCCGTGAGCTCCTATAATTCACCCCTCCACTTT. Its translation is CASSPVSSYNSPLHF.

This clone was counted once. This chain connects TRBV27 to TRBJ1-4; D possibly corresponds to TRBD1 (6 bases). Germline CDR1 is MNHEY and CDR2 is SMNVEV (reference sequence). This CDR3 region has 13 residues. Trimming stripped 6 bases from V and 3 bases from J, with 8 bases between. The CDR3 reads CASRQGANEKLFF. In DNA form, the CDR3 reads TGTGCCAGCAGACAGGGAGCTAATGAAAAACTGTTTTTT.

In DNA form, the CDR3 reads TGTGCCAGTAGTATCCCCGGGACACGTCTTTGGCAGCCCCAGCATTTT. The encoded protein is CASSIPGTRLWQPQHF. J is TRBJ1-5 and V is TRBV19; a weak D match, TRBD1 (6 bases). The V end lost 3 bases, the J end lost 7 bases, and 19 bases lay between the germline ends. The CDR3 loop spans 16 amino acids. The germline V gene has CDR1 LNHDA and CDR2 SQIVND (reference sequence). The full variable domain, completed using reference TRBV19 and TRBJ1-5, is DGGITQSPKYLFRKEGQNVTLSCEQNLNHDAMYWYRQDPGQGLRLIYYSQIVNDFQKGDIAEGYSVSREKKESFPLTVTSAQKNPTAFYLCASSIPGTRLWQPQHFGDGTRLSIL.

The rearrangement joins TRBV7-3 to TRBJ2-6, with 7 bases matching TRBD1. CDR3 length: 14 residues. V shed 3 bases, J shed 6 bases, and the junction held 2 bases outside the gene matches. Germline lookup yields CDR1 SGHTA and CDR2 FQGTGA. This CDR3 reads CASSLGQKANVLTF. Written as DNA, the CDR3 is TGTGCCAGCAGCTTGGGACAGAAGGCCAACGTCCTGACTTTC.

The rearrangement links TRBV30 to TRBJ2-7, with 7 positions matching TRBD1. The CDR3 consists of 15 residues. With V trimmed by 2 bases and J by 4 bases, 11 bases remained unmatched. Germline loops: CDR1 GTSNPN, CDR2 SVGIG (reference sequence). DNA of the CDR3: TGTGCCTGGAGTAGCCTCCGGGACAGCTTATACGAGCAGTACTTC. Translating gives CAWSSLRDSLYEQYF.

In nucleotides, the CDR3 is TGTGCCAGTAAAGGGGGGCCGACAGGGGGCTTTGGTCAGCCCCAGCATTTT. Protein sequence: CASKGGPTGGFGQPQHF. The rearrangement links TRBV19 to TRBJ1-5, with 10 bases aligning to TRBD1. The germline CDR1 and CDR2 sequences are LNHDA and SQIVND (reference sequence). The junction had 15 bases not matched to a gene; V was cut back by 7 bases and J by 6 bases. The CDR3 length is 17 residues. The whole variable domain, filled in from reference TRBV19 and TRBJ1-5, reads DGGITQSPKYLFRKEGQNVTLSCEQNLNHDAMYWYRQDPGQGLRLIYYSQIVNDFQKGDIAEGYSVSREKKESFPLTVTSAQKNPTAFYLCASKGGPTGGFGQPQHFGDGTRLSIL.

The J gene is TRBJ2-7, the V gene TRBV4-2; 10 positions match TRBD2. V lost 0 bases, J lost 0 bases, and 5 bases stayed unmatched. This CDR3 has 17 residues. Germline lookup yields CDR1 LGHNA and CDR2 YNFKEQ. CDR3 nucleotide sequence: TGTGCCAGCAGCCAAGAGGGGGGGACTAGCGTCTCCTACGAGCAGTACTTC. This gives the protein CASSQEGGTSVSYEQYF.

This rearrangement joins TRBV11-2 to TRBJ1-1, with TRBD1 identical over 9 bases. This CDR3 contains 13 residues. Germline V gene sequence: CDR1 SGHAT, CDR2 FQNNGV. V gave up 3 bases and J gave up 5 bases; unmatched junction bases: 1. The CDR3 sequence is CASSFGTGTEAFF. The CDR3 DNA follows: TGTGCCAGCAGCTTCGGGACAGGGACTGAAGCTTTCTTT.

The chain recombines TRBV4-1 with TRBJ2-7, with unresolved D. The CDR3 loop spans 16 amino acids. Per germline, CDR1 MGHRA and CDR2 YSYEKL. V was trimmed by 0 bases and J by 3 bases, leaving 15 bases between them. In DNA, the CDR3 is TGCGCCAGCAGCCAAGACGTAAGAATAGAGGTCTACGAGCAGTACTTC. It translates to CASSQDVRIEVYEQYF.

The CDR3 bases are TGTGCCAGCAGGCCTGACAGATTCTCTGGAAACACCATATATTTT. It translates to CASRPDRFSGNTIYF. The chain couples TRBV2 to TRBJ1-3; the D gene is possibly TRBD1 (5 bases). CDR3 size: 15 residues. Germline V lookup: CDR1 SNHLY, CDR2 FYNNEI. V lost 6 bases and J 0 bases, leaving 12 bases between the germline ends.

The chain carries TRBV5-6 and TRBJ1-1; TRBD1 might be the D (6 bases). Germline V gene lookup returns CDR1 SGHDT and CDR2 YYEEEE. The CDR3 loop spans 13 amino acids. The ends were cut back, 0 bases at V and 4 bases at J, with 7 bases in the middle. The CDR3 DNA follows: TGTGCCAGCAGCTTGGCGGACAGCACTGAAGCTTTCTTT. It translates to CASSLADSTEAFF.

This rearrangement joins TRBV20-1 to TRBJ2-1; D is unclear. Trimming cost V 4 bases and J 10 bases, with 11 bases left between them. The CDR3 runs to 11 residues. CDR1 and CDR2 (germline): DFQATT, SNEGSKA (reference sequence). For the CDR3, the DNA is TGCAGTGCTACGGAGAACGGCGAGCAGTTCTTC. Its translation: CSATENGEQFF.

The rearrangement joins TRBV19 to TRBJ1-3; D gene ambiguous. The V end lost 3 bases, the J end lost 1 base, and 7 bases lay between the germline ends. The CDR3 runs to 14 residues. CDR1 is LNHDA, CDR2 SQIVND, per germline (reference sequence). CDR3 DNA sequence: TGTGCCAGTAGTATTACGGGATCTGGAAACACCATATATTTT. It codes for CASSITGSGNTIYF.

The rearrangement links TRBV5-1 to TRBJ1-2; 11 bases match TRBD1. V shed 3 bases, J shed 6 bases, and the junction held 7 bases outside the gene matches. This CDR3 spans 15 amino acids. Germline CDR1 reads SGHRS; CDR2 reads YFSETQ. The CDR3 DNA is TGCGCCAGCAGCTCGGGACAGGGGGTAAGGGATGGCTACACCTTC. Translating it yields CASSSGQGVRDGYTF.

The genes are TRBV7-2 and TRBJ2-1; tentative D call: TRBD1 (6 bases). The CDR3 sequence is 16 residues long. CDR1 is SGHTA and CDR2 is FQGNSA in the germline V gene. The ends were cut back, 5 bases at V and 3 bases at J, with 17 bases in the middle. Written as DNA, the CDR3 is TGTGCCAGCAGCCACATATCCCGGGACAACTACAATGAGCAGTTCTTC. The encoded protein is CASSHISRDNYNEQFF.

The chain employs TRBV7-8 and TRBJ1-6; D may be TRBD1 (6 bases). The CDR3 length is 14 residues. Germline lookup yields CDR1 SGHVS and CDR2 FQNEAQ. The V end was cut by 5 bases, the J end by 9 bases, with 14 bases between. The CDR3 sequence: CASSQGREGSPLHF. The CDR3 bases are TGTGCCAGCAGCCAGGGGAGGGAGGGTTCACCCCTCCACTTT.

The chain employs TRBV19 and TRBJ2-5; D might be TRBD2 (6 bases). Trimming pared 2 bases from V and 5 bases from J, leaving 12 bases between. This CDR3 has 14 amino acids. CDR1 and CDR2 from the germline V gene are LNHDA and SQIVND (reference sequence). The CDR3 nucleotides are TGTGCCAGTAGTATATTTCTTGGAGGGGAGACCCAGTACTTC. Translating it yields CASSIFLGGETQYF.

The rearrangement links TRBV2 to TRBJ2-5, with D possibly matching TRBD2 (5 bases). The CDR3 is made up of 15 amino acids. CDR1 is SNHLY and CDR2 is FYNNEI in the germline V gene. V was clipped by 3 bases and J by 3 bases, with 14 bases between them. CDR3 in amino acids: CASSEEVWSEETQYF. CDR3 coding DNA: TGTGCCAGCAGTGAGGAGGTGTGGAGTGAAGAGACCCAGTACTTC.

This rearrangement joins TRBV27 to TRBJ2-7; TRBD2 matches 7 bases. J gave up 0 bases and V 4 bases, and 9 bases lay outside the gene matches. This CDR3 is 16 amino acids long. Germline V gene sequence: CDR1 MNHEY, CDR2 SMNVEV (reference sequence). Written as DNA, the CDR3 is TGTGCCAGCAGTTCCGGGGTCGGGAGGCACTCCTACGAGCAGTACTTC. Its protein is CASSSGVGRHSYEQYF.

The chain links TRBV15 to TRBJ1-2; D possibly corresponds to TRBD1 (6 bases). The V gene lost 0 bases and the J gene lost 7 bases, with 15 bases spanning the gap. Germline V gene lookup returns CDR1 LNHNV and CDR2 YYDKDF (reference sequence). The CDR3 spans 15 residues. CDR3 protein: CATSRDNFRGRGYTF. DNA for the CDR3: TGTGCCACCAGCAGAGATAATTTCAGGGGTCGTGGCTACACCTTC.

The chain employs TRBV19 and TRBJ2-7; D perhaps matches TRBD2 (5 bases). Trimming left V 0 bases short and J 2 bases short, with 8 bases between. Germline V gene sequence: CDR1 LNHDA, CDR2 SQIVND (reference sequence). This CDR3 has 14 amino acids. The CDR3 DNA sequence: TGTGCCAGTAGTATAGACGGGGTGGCCTACGAGCAGTACTTC. Protein product: CASSIDGVAYEQYF.

The chain recombines TRBV21-1 with TRBJ2-7; the D call of TRBD2 is as the table states it, not checked on the DNA. TRBV21-1 represents a pseudogene. The CDR3 extends over 18 amino acids. CDR3 sequence reads: CASSKALLGRRKCYEQYF. CDR3 DNA: TGTGCCAGCAGCAAAGCGTTATTGGGCCGGAGGAAATGCTACGAGCAGTACTTC.